The T cell receptor beta chain under discussion was sequenced for a study of blood T cells in healthy people across ages. General study points: Unsorted PBMCs ruled out conclusive naive versus antigen-experienced comparison. Per million T cells, TCR beta diversity dropped about linearly as age rose.

The authors ran a second PCR of 7 to 11 cycles using a sample-barcoded 5' primer and a J-beta primer mix. TCRdb redid the calling of the 5' RACE reads with MiXCR, one entry per CDR3 protein. The data contain around 1,500,000 distinct CDR3 sequences, roughly 40% of them seen just once; the ten biggest clones take up roughly 7.9%. A word on this clonotype: Its antigen is not known.

The CDR3 has 16 residues. Trimming took off 0 bases at V and 3 bases at J, with 15 bases between the two ends. Germline V lookup: CDR1 MNHEY, CDR2 SVGAGI. A minimum of 5 micrograms of total RNA was extracted per sample. The sequence was collected from a woman between 18 and 30 years old in good health. This sequence joins TRBV6-5 and TRBJ2-7; weak D call: TRBD1 (5 bases). The source material was blood. CDR3 bases: TGTGCCAGCAGTTACTCGCAGGGCCCGGTCTTCTACGAGCAGTACTTC. Its protein is CASSYSQGPVFYEQYF.